This T cell receptor beta chain was observed in a study of OX40 agonist ivuxolimab in advanced cancers. TCRdb's table, derived via immunoSEQ multiplex PCR, lists solely in-frame clones and lacks some. The sample includes tens of thousands of clones, 75% to 90% of them seen just once. The CDR3 is made up of 15 amino acids. Germline CDR1 reads SNHLY; CDR2 reads FYNNEI. V lost 3 bases to trimming and J lost 5 bases, with 13 bases between them. This receptor was obtained from an adult with an advanced solid tumor such as melanoma, head and neck, liver or kidney cancer. This specimen consisted of CD4+ or CD8+ T cells sorted from blood, obtained in a trial of the OX40 agonist ivuxolimab. The V gene is TRBV2, the J gene TRBJ2-2; D might be TRBD1 or TRBD2, each matching 5 bases. The CDR3 loop is CASSDVGVGTGELFF. The CDR3 DNA follows: TGTGCCAGCAGTGATGTGGGGGTTGGGACCGGGGAGCTGTTTTTT.